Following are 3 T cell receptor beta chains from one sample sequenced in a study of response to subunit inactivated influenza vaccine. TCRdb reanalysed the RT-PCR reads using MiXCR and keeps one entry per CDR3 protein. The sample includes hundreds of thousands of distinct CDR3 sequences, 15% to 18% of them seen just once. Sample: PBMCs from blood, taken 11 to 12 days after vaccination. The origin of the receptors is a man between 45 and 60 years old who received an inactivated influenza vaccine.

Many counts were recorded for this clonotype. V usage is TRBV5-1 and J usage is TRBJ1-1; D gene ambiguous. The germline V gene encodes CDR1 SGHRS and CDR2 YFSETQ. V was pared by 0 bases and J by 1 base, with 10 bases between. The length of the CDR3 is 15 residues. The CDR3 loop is CASSLATDSNTEAFF. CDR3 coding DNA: TGCGCCAGCAGCTTGGCTACAGATTCGAACACTGAAGCTTTCTTT. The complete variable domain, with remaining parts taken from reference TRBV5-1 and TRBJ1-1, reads KAGVTQTPRYLIKTRGQQVTLSCSPISGHRSVSWYQQTPGQGLQFLFEYFSETQRNKGNFPGRFSGRQFSNSRSEMNVSTLELGDSALYLCASSLATDSNTEAFFGQGTRLTVV.

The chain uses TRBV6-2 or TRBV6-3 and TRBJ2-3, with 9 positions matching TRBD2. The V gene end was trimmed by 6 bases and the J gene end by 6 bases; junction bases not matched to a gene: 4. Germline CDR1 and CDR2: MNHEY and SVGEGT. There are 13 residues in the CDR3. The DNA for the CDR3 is TGTGCCAGCAGCGCGGGACTAGCTGATACGCAGTATTTT. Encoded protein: CASSAGLADTQYF.

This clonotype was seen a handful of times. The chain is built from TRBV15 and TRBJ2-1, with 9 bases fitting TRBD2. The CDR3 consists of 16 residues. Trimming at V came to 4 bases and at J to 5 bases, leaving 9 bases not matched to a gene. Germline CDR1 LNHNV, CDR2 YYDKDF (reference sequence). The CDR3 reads CATSMSGGSIDNEQFF. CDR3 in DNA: TGTGCCACCAGCATGAGCGGGGGGAGTATCGACAATGAGCAGTTCTTC.